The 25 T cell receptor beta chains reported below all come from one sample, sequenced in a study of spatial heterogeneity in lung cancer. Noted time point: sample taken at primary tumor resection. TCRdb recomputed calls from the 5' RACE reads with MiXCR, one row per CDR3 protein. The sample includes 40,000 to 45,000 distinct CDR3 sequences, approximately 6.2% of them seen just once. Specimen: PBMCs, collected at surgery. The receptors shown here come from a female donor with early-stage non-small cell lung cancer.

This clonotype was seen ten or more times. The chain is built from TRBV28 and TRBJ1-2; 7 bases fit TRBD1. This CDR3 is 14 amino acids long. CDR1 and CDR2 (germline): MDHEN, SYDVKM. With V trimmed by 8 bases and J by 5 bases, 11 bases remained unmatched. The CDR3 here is CASGGGGGIYGYTF. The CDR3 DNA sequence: TGTGCCAGCGGAGGAGGGGGCGGCATTTATGGCTACACCTTC.

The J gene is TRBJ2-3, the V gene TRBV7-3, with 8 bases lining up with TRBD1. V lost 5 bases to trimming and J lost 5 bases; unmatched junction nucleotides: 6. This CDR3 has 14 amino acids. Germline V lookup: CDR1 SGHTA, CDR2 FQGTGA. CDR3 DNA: TGTGCCAGCAGCGCGACAGGGGCGGGAGATACGCAGTATTTT. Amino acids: CASSATGAGDTQYF.

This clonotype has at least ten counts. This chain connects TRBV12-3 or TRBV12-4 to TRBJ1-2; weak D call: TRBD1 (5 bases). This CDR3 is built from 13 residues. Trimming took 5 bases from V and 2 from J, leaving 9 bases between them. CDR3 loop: CASSHRDNYGYTF. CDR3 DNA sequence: TGTGCCAGCAGTCATCGGGACAACTATGGCTACACCTTC.

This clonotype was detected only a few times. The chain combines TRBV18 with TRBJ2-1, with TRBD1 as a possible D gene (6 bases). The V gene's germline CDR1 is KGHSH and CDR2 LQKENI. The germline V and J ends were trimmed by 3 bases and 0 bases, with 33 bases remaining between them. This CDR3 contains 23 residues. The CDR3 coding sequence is TGTGCCAGCTCACCTCTTACAGCCAGGCCTGGGGTCGGGACATTAAGCTCCTACAATGAGCAGTTCTTC. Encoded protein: CASSPLTARPGVGTLSSYNEQFF.

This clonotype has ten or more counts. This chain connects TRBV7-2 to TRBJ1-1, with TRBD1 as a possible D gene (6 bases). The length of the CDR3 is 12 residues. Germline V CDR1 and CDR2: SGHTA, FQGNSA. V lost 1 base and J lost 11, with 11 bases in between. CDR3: CASSLDRAAAFF. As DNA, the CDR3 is TGTGCCAGCAGCTTAGACAGGGCAGCGGCTTTCTTT.

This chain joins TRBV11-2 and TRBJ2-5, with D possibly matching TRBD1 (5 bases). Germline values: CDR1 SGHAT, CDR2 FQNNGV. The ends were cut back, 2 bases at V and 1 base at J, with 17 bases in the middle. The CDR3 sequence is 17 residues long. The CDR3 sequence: CASSLSSTTAAQETQYF. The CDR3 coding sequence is TGTGCCAGCAGCTTATCAAGCACGACAGCTGCCCAAGAGACCCAGTACTTC.

Here the CDR3 reads CAWSAPGEQYF. CDR3 in DNA: TGTGCCTGGAGTGCTCCGGGGGAGCAGTACTTC. The gene calls are TRBV30 and TRBJ2-7, with D tentatively TRBD2 (5 bases). This CDR3 contains 11 residues. The V end lost 1 base, the J end lost 7 bases, and 8 bases lay between the germline ends. Per the germline V gene, CDR1 is GTSNPN and CDR2 is SVGIG (reference sequence).

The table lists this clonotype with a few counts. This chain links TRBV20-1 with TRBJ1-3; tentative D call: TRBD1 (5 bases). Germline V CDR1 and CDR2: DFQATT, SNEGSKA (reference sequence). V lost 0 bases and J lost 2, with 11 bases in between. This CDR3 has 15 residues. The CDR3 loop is CSARDRAGPGNTIYF. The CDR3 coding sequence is TGCAGTGCTAGAGATAGAGCAGGGCCTGGAAACACCATATATTTT.

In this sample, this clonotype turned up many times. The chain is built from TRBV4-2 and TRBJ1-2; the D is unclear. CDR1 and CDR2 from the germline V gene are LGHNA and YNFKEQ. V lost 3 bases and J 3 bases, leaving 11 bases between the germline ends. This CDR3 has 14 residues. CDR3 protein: CASSHPDTYYGYTF. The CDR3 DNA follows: TGTGCCAGCAGCCACCCAGACACCTACTATGGCTACACCTTC.

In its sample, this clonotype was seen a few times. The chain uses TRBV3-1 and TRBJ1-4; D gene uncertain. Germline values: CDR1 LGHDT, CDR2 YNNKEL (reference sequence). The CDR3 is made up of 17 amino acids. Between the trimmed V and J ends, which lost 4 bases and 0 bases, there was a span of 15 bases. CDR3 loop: CASSLSRVRTTNEKLFF. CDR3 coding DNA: TGTGCCAGCAGCCTAAGTCGTGTGAGAACAACTAATGAAAAACTGTTTTTT.

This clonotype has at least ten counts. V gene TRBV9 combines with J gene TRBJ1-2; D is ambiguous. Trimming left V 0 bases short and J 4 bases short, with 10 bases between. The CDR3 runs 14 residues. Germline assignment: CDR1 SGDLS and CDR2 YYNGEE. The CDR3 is CASSVGEALYGYTF. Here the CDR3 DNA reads TGTGCCAGCAGCGTAGGCGAGGCCCTCTATGGCTACACCTTC.

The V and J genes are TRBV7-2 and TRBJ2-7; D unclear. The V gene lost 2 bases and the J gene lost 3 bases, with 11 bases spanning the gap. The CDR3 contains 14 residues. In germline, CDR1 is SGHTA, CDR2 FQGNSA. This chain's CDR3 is CASSLSPQGYEQYF. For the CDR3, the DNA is TGTGCCAGCAGCTTATCTCCCCAAGGCTACGAGCAGTACTTC.

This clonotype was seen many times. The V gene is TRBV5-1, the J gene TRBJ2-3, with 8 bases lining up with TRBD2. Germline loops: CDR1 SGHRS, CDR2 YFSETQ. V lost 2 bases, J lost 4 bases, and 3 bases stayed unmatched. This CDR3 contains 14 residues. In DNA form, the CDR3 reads TGCGCCAGCAGCTTAATCGGGGGGGCAGATACGCAGTATTTT. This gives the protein CASSLIGGADTQYF. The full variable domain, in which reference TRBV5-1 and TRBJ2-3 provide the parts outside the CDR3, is KAGVTQTPRYLIKTRGQQVTLSCSPISGHRSVSWYQQTPGQGLQFLFEYFSETQRNKGNFPGRFSGRQFSNSRSEMNVSTLELGDSALYLCASSLIGGADTQYFGPGTRLTVL.

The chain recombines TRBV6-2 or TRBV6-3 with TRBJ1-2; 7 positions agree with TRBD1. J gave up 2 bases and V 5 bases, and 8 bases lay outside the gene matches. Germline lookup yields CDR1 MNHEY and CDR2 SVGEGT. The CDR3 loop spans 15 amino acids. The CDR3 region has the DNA TGTGCCAGCAGTGGCGGGGGACAGCAGAACTATGGCTACACCTTC. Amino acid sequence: CASSGGGQQNYGYTF.

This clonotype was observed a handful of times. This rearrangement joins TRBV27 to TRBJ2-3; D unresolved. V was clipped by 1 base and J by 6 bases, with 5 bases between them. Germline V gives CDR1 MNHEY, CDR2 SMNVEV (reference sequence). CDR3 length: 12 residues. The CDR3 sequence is CASSLFPDTQYF. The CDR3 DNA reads TGTGCCAGCAGTTTATTCCCCGATACGCAGTATTTT.

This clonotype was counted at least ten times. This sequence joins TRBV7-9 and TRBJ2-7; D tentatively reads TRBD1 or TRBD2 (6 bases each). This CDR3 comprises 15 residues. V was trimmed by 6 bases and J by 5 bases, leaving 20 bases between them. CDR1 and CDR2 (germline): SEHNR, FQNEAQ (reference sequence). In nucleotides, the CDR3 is TGTGCCAGCAGATCCAGGGGAAGCGGGCCCCACGAGCAGTACTTC. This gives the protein CASRSRGSGPHEQYF.

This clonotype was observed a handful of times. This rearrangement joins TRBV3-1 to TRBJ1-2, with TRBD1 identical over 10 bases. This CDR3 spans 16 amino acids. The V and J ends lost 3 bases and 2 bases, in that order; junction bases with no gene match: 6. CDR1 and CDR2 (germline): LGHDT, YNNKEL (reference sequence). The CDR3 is CASSQWDRGQNYGYTF. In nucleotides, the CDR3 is TGTGCCAGCAGCCAGTGGGACAGGGGACAAAACTATGGCTACACCTTC.

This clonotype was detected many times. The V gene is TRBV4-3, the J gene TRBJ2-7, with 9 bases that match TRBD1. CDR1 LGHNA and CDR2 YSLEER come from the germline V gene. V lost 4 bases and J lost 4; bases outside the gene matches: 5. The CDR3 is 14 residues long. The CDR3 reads CASSPGQGRYEQYF. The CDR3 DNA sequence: TGCGCCAGCAGCCCCGGACAGGGGAGGTACGAGCAGTACTTC.

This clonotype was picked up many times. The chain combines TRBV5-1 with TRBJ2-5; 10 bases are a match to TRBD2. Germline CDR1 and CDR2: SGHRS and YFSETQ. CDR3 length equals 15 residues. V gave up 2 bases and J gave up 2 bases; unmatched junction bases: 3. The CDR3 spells CASSFPGLAQETQYF. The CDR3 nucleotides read TGCGCCAGCAGCTTTCCGGGACTAGCGCAAGAGACCCAGTACTTC.

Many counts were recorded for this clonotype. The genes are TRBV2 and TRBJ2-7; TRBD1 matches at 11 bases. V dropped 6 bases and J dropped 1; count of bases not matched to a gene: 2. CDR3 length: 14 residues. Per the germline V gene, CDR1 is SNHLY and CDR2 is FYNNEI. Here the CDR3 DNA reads TGTGCCAGCAGGGGACAGGGGGTTTCCTACGAGCAGTACTTC. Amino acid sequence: CASRGQGVSYEQYF.

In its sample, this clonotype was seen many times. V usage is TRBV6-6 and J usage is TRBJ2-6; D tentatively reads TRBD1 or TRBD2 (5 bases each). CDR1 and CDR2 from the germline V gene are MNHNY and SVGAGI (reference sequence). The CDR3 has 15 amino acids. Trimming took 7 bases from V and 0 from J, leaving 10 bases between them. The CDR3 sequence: CASTPGSSGANVLTF. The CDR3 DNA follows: TGTGCCAGCACCCCAGGGAGCTCTGGGGCCAACGTCCTGACTTTC.

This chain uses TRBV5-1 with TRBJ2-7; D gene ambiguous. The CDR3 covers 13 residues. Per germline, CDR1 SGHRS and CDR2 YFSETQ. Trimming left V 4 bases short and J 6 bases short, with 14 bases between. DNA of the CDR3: TGCGCCAGCAGCCGCGTCAGGAACTCCGAGCAGTACTTC. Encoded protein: CASSRVRNSEQYF. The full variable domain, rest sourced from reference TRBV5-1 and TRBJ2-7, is KAGVTQTPRYLIKTRGQQVTLSCSPISGHRSVSWYQQTPGQGLQFLFEYFSETQRNKGNFPGRFSGRQFSNSRSEMNVSTLELGDSALYLCASSRVRNSEQYFGPGTRLTVT.

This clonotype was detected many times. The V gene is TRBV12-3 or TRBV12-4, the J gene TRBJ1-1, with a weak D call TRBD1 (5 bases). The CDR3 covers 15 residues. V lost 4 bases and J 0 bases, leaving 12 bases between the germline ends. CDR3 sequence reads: CASSSLGRLNTEAFF. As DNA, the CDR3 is TGTGCCAGCAGTTCCCTGGGACGGCTGAACACTGAAGCTTTCTTT.

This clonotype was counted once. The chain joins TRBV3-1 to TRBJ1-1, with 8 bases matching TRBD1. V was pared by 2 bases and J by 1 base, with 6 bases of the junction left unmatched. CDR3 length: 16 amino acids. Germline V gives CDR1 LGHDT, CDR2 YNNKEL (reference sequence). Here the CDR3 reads CASSQNRGGGNTEAFF. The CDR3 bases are TGTGCCAGCAGCCAAAACAGGGGGGGAGGGAACACTGAAGCTTTCTTT.

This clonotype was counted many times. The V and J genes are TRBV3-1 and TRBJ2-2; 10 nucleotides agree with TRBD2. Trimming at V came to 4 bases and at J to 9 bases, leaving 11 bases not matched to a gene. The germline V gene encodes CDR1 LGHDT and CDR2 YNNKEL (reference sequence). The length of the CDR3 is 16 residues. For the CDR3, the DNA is TGTGCCAGCAGCCCCAAGCGGGGGGGGTACCGATGGGAGCTGTTTTTT. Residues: CASSPKRGGYRWELFF.